This T cell receptor (beta chain) came from a study of PD-L1 blockade in urothelial cancer. Patients were living with locally advanced or metastatic urothelial carcinoma. Repertoires were generated with immunoSEQ multiplex PCR, while TCRdb's copy carries only in-frame clones and drops some. The repertoire holds around 42,000 clones, about four fifths seen once, with approximately 2.9% in the top ten. This TCR derives from a man between 65 and 79 years old with urothelial cancer. Specimen: PBMCs, collected around atezolizumab (anti-PD-L1) treatment.

CDR3 amino acids: CASRPSGSSYEQYF. In nucleotides, the CDR3 is TGTGCCAGCAGACCTAGCGGGAGCTCCTACGAGCAGTACTTC. The rearrangement links TRBV7-9 to TRBJ2-7, with 10 bases that match TRBD2. Germline V gene lookup returns CDR1 SEHNR and CDR2 FQNEAQ (reference sequence). This CDR3 is 14 amino acids long. V trimming: 6 bases; J trimming: 0 bases; junction bases outside the gene matches: 2.